Detailed here is one T cell receptor beta chain. As yet, its antigen is unknown. Other DNA sequences in this specimen translate into the identical CDR3. These data belong to a study of tissue T cells after allogeneic stem cell transplantation. Sequenced by immunoSEQ multiplex PCR; TCRdb stores in-frame clones only, minus some. The sample contains 8,000 to 10,000 clones, approximately 70% of which appear only once. Germline V gene lookup returns CDR1 SGHNT and CDR2 YYREEE (reference sequence). There are 15 residues in the CDR3. The V end lost 0 bases, the J end lost 0 bases, and 8 bases lay between the germline ends. Overall study results and limits: Anatomically similar tissues had similar TCR repertoires within each patient.

This TCR was recovered from a male donor at least 60 years old with lung cancer. V is TRBV5-4 and J is TRBJ2-3; D is unclear. The material was tissue from the stomach, obtained at autopsy. The CDR3 DNA reads as TGTGCCAGCAGCTTGGCTTTTGGCAGCACAGATACGCAGTATTTT. Translated: CASSLAFGSTDTQYF.